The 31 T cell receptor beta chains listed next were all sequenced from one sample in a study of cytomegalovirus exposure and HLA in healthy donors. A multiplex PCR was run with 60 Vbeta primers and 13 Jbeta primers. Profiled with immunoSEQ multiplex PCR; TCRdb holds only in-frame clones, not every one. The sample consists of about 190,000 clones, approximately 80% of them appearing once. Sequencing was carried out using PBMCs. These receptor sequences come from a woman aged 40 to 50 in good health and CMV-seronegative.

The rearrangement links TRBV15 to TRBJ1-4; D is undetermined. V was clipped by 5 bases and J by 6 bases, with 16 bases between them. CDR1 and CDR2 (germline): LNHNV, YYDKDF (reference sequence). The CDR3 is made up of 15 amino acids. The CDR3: CATSRFSGSYEKLFF. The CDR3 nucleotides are TGTGCCACCAGCCGCTTCTCCGGGAGTTATGAAAAACTGTTTTTT.

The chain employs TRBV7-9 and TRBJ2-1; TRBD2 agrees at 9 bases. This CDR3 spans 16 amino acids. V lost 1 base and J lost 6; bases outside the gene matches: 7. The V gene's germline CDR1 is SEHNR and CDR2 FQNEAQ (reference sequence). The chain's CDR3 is CASSLVSGLAANEQFF. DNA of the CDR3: TGTGCCAGCAGCTTAGTATCGGGACTAGCCGCCAATGAGCAGTTCTTC.

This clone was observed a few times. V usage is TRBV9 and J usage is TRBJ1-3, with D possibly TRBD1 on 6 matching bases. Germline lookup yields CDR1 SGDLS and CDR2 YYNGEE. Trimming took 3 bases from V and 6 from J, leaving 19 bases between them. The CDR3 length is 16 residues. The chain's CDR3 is CASSADRPPRLNTIYF. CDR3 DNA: TGTGCCAGCAGCGCTGACAGGCCTCCACGCCTAAACACCATATATTTT.

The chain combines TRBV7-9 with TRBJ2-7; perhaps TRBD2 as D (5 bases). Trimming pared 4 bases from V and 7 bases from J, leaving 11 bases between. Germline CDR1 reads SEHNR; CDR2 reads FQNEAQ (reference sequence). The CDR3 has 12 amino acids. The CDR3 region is CASSWIRGEQYF. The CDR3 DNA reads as TGTGCCAGCAGCTGGATCCGAGGGGAGCAGTACTTC. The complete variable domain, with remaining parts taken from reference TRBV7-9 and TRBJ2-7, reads DTGVSQNPRHKITKRGQNVTFRCDPISEHNRLYWYRQTLGQGPEFLTYFQNEAQLEKSRLLSDRFSAERPKGSFSTLEIQRTEQGDSAMYLCASSWIRGEQYFGPGTRLTVT.

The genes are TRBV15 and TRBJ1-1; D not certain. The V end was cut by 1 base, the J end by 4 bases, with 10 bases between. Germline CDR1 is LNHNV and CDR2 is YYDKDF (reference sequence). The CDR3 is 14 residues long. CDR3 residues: CATSRVGRITEAFF. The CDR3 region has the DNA TGTGCCACCAGCAGAGTGGGGAGGATCACTGAAGCTTTCTTT. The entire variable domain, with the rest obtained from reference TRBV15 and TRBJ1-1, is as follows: DAMVIQNPRYQVTQFGKPVTLSCSQTLNHNVMYWYQQKSSQAPKLLFHYYDKDFNNEADTPDNFQSRRPNTSFCFLDIRSPGLGDTAMYLCATSRVGRITEAFFGQGTRLTVV.

CDR3 sequence reads: CASSPTTLGPYEQYF. The DNA of the CDR3 is TGTGCCAGCAGCCCCACCACCCTGGGGCCCTACGAGCAGTACTTC. The J gene is TRBJ2-7, the V gene TRBV6-5; D may be TRBD1 (5 bases). The CDR3 loop spans 15 amino acids. V gave up 6 bases and J gave up 2 bases, with 17 bases separating them. Germline lookup yields CDR1 MNHEY and CDR2 SVGAGI.

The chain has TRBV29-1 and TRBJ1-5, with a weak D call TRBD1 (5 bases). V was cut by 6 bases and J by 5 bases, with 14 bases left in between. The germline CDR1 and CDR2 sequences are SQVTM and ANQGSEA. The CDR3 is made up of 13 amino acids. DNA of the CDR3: TGCAGCGTCCGGGGGGGTTGGGATCAGCCCCAGCATTTT. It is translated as CSVRGGWDQPQHF. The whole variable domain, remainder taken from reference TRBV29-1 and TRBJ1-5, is SAVISQKPSRDICQRGTSLTIQCQVDSQVTMMFWYRQQPGQSLTLIATANQGSEATYESGFVIDKFPISRPNLTFSTLTVSNMSPEDSSIYLCSVRGGWDQPQHFGDGTRLSIL.

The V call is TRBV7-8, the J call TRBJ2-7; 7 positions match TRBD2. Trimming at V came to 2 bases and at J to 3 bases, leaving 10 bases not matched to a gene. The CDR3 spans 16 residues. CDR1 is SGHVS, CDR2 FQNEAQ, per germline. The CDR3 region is CASSLSGTIRIYEQYV. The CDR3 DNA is TGTGCCAGCAGCTTATCGGGGACTATCCGAATCTACGAGCAGTACGTC.

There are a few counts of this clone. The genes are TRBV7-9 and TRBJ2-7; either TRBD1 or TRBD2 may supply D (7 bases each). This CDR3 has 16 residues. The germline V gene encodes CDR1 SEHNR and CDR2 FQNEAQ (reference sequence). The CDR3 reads CSSSLGGGRVSYEQYV. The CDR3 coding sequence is TGTTCCAGCAGCTTAGGGGGCGGGAGAGTCTCCTACGAGCAGTACGTC.

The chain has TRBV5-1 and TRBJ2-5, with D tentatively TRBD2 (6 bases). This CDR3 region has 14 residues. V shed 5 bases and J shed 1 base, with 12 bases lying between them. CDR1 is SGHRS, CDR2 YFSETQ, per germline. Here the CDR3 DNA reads TGCGCCAGCAGTATGGCGGGACTCCAAGAGACCCAGTACTTC. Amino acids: CASSMAGLQETQYF.

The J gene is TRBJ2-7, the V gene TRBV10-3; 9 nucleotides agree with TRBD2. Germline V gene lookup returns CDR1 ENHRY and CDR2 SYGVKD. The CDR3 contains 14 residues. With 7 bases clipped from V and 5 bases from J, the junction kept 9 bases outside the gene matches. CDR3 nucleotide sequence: TGTGCCATCACTAGCGGGAACGCAGTCAACGAGCAGTACTTC. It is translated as CAITSGNAVNEQYF.

This CDR3 is CASSTSVQETQYF. The DNA of the CDR3 is TGTGCCAGCTCGACTAGCGTTCAAGAGACCCAGTACTTC. The chain carries TRBV6-6 and TRBJ2-5, with 8 positions matching TRBD2. The CDR3 runs to 13 residues. Germline V CDR1 and CDR2: MNHNY, SVGAGI (reference sequence). V dropped 8 bases and J dropped 2; count of bases not matched to a gene: 4.

CDR3 protein: CAISAGTSANEQFF. DNA for the CDR3: TGTGCCATCAGCGCCGGGACTAGCGCCAATGAGCAGTTCTTC. V gene TRBV10-3 combines with J gene TRBJ2-1, with TRBD2 matching over 10 bases. CDR1 ENHRY and CDR2 SYGVKD come from the germline V gene. The CDR3 has 14 amino acids. Germline trimming cut 6 bases from V and 6 bases from J; bases unmatched to any gene: 5.

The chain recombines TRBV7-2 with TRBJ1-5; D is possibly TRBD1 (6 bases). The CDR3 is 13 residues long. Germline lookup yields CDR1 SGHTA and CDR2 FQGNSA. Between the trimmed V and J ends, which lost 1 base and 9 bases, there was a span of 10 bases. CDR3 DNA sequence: TGTGCCAGCAGCTTAGAACAGGGTAGGCCCCAGCATTTT. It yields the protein CASSLEQGRPQHF.

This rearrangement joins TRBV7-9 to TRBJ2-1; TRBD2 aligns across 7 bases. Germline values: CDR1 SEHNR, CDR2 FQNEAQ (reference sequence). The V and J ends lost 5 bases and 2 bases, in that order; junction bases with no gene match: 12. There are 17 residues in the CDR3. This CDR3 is CASSHPGGTTPYNEQFF. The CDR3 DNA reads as TGTGCCAGCAGCCACCCCGGGGGGACTACACCCTACAATGAGCAGTTCTTC.

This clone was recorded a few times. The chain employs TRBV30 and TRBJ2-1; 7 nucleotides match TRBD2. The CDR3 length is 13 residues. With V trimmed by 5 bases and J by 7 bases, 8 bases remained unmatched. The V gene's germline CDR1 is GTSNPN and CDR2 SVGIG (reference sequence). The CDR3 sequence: CAWSIGLGNEQFF. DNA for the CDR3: TGTGCCTGGTCCATCGGACTAGGTAATGAGCAGTTCTTC.

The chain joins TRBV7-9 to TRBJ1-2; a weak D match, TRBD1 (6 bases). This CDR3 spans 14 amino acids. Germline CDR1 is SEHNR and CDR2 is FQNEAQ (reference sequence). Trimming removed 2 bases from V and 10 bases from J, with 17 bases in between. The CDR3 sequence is CASSLPRGGGSYTF. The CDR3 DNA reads TGTGCCAGCAGCTTACCCCGGGGGGGCGGATCCTACACCTTC.

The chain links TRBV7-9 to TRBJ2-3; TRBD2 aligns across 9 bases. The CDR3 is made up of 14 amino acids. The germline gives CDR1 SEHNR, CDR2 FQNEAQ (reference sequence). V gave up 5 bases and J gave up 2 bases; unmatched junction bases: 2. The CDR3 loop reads CASSPSGNTDTQYF. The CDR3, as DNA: TGTGCCAGCAGCCCTAGCGGGAACACAGATACGCAGTATTTT.

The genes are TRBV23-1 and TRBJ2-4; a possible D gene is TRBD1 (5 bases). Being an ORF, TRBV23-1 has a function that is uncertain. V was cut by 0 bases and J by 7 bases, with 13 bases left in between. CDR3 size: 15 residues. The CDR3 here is CASSQSFGWGNIQYF. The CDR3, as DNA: TGCGCCAGCAGTCAATCTTTCGGGTGGGGCAACATTCAGTACTTC.

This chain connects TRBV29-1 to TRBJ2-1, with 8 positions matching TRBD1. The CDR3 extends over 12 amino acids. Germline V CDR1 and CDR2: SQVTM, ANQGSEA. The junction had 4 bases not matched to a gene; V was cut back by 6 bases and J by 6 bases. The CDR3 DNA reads TGCAGCGTAGGACAGGGCGGCAATGAGCAGTTCTTC. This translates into CSVGQGGNEQFF.

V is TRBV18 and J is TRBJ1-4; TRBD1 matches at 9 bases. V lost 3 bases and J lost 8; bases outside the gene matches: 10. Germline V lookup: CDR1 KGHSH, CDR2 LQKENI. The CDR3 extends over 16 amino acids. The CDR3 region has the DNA TGTGCCAGCTCACCCTACACGGGACAGGGAGAAGAAAAACTGTTTTTT. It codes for CASSPYTGQGEEKLFF.

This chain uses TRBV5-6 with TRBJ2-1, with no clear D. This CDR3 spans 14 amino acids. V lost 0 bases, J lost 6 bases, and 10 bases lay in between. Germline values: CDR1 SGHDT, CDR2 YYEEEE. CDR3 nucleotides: TGTGCCAGCAGCTTGGGGTTCAGGCGCAATGAGCAGTTCTTC. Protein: CASSLGFRRNEQFF.

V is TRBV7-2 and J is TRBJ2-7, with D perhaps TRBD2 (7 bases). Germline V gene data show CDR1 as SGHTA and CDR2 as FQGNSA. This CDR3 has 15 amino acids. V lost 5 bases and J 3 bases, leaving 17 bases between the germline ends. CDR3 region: CASSQGGGPHYEQYF. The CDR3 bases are TGTGCCAGCAGCCAAGGGGGGGGGCCGCACTACGAGCAGTACTTC.

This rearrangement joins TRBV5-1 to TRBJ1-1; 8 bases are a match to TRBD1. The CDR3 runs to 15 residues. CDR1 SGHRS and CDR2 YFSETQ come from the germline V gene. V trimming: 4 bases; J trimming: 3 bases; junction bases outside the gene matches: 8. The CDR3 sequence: CASSPQGVVHTEAFF. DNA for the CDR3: TGCGCCAGCAGCCCACAGGGGGTGGTCCACACTGAAGCTTTCTTT.

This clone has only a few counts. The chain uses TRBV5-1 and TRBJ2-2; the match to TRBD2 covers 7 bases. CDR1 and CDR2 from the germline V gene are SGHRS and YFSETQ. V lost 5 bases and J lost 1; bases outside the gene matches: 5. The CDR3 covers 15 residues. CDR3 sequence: CASSPREMNTGELFF. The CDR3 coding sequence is TGCGCCAGCAGTCCGCGGGAGATGAACACCGGGGAGCTGTTTTTT.

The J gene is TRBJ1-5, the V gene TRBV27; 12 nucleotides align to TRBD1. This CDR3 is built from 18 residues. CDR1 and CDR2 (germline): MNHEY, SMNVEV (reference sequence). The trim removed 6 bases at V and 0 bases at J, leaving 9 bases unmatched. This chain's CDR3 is CASSRDRGRGGSNQPQHF. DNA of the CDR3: TGTGCCAGCAGCCGGGACAGGGGGCGCGGGGGTAGCAATCAGCCCCAGCATTTT.

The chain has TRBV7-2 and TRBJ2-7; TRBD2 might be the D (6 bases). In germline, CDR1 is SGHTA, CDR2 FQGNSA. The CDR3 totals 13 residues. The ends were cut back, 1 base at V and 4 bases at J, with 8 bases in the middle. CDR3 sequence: CASSLGLGYEQYF. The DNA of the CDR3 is TGTGCCAGCAGCTTAGGACTAGGGTACGAGCAGTACTTC.

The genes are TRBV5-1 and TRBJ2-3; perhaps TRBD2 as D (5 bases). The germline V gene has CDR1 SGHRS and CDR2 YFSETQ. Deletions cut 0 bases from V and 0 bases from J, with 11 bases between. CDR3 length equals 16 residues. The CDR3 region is CASSLGGGPSTDTQYF. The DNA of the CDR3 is TGCGCCAGCAGCTTGGGAGGCGGGCCTAGCACAGATACGCAGTATTTT.

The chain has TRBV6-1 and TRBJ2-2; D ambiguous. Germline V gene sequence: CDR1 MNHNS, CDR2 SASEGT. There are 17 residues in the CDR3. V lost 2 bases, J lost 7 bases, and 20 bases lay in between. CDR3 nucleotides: TGTGCCAGCAGTGAACGCCCAATGTTCAGTTCAAGCGGGGAGCTGTTTTTT. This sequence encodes CASSERPMFSSSGELFF.

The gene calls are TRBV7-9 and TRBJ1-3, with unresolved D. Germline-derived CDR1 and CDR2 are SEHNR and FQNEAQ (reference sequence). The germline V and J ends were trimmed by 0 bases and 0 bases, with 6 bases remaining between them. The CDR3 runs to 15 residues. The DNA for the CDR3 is TGTGCCAGCAGCTTAGCGAGGAGCTCTGGAAACACCATATATTTT. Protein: CASSLARSSGNTIYF.

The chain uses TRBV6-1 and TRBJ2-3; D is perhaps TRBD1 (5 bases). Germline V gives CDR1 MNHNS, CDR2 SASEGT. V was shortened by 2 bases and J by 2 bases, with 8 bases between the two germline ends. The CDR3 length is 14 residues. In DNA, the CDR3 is TGTGCCAGCAGTGAAACAGGCTCCACAGATACGCAGTATTTT. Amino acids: CASSETGSTDTQYF.